Presented here are 22 T cell receptor beta chains from one specimen sequenced in a study of shared clonotypes between healthy human individuals. TCRdb keeps only in-frame clones here, not all; method: immunoSEQ multiplex PCR. The data hold about 1.5 million clones, with approximately 98% observed a single time. Sequenced sample: naive CD4+ T cells sorted from blood. Described subset: CD45RA+ positively selected. The receptors originated from a man in his thirties or forties in good health.

The chain recombines TRBV5-8 with TRBJ2-7; no firm D call. Germline assignment: CDR1 SGHTS and CDR2 YDEGEE. The CDR3 has 15 amino acids. Trimming shortened V by 0 bases and J by 4 bases, and 14 bases separated the two germline ends. CDR3 DNA: TGTGCCAGCAGCTTGGTTCGGCTGGGGATTTACGAGCAGTACTTC. It translates to CASSLVRLGIYEQYF.

This clone was detected only once. The rearrangement links TRBV7-8 to TRBJ2-5; 9 nucleotides align to TRBD2. J lost 4 bases, V lost 5 bases, and 11 bases had no gene match. The CDR3 has 16 amino acids. CDR1 and CDR2 (germline): SGHVS, FQNEAQ. Here the CDR3 reads CASSLETAGGGETQYF. The DNA for the CDR3 is TGTGCCAGCAGCCTCGAGACCGCGGGAGGGGGAGAGACCCAGTACTTC.

This chain uses TRBV5-1 with TRBJ2-2; D may correspond to TRBD1 or TRBD2 (5 bases each). The V end lost 4 bases, the J end lost 5 bases, and 21 bases lay between the germline ends. The germline V gene has CDR1 SGHRS and CDR2 YFSETQ. The CDR3 has 17 residues. As DNA, the CDR3 is TGCGCCAGCAGCCCCTACCCGAGGGGAACGGGAACCGGGGAGCTGTTTTTT. It is translated as CASSPYPRGTGTGELFF.

This CDR3 is CASSGTGVSNQPQHF. CDR3 sequence (DNA): TGTGCCAGTAGTGGTACGGGGGTGAGCAATCAGCCCCAGCATTTT. V is TRBV19 and J is TRBJ1-5, with D perhaps TRBD1 (5 bases). The CDR3 runs to 15 residues. Deletions cut 5 bases from V and 1 base from J, with 12 bases between. Germline V gene lookup returns CDR1 LNHDA and CDR2 SQIVND (reference sequence).

This clone occurred once. The chain joins TRBV18 to TRBJ2-2, with 7 bases matching TRBD2. Germline loops: CDR1 KGHSH, CDR2 LQKENI. The CDR3 spans 15 residues. After removal of 10 bases from V and 7 bases from J, the junction contained 15 bases not matched to a gene. This chain's CDR3 is CATTPQRDFGGELFF. The CDR3 nucleotides read TGTGCCACCACACCACAGCGGGATTTCGGCGGGGAGCTGTTTTTT.

The chain combines TRBV28 with TRBJ1-2, with no clear D. V was pared by 6 bases and J by 4 bases, with 9 bases between. This CDR3 is built from 12 residues. CDR1 is MDHEN, CDR2 SYDVKM, per germline. The CDR3 spells CASRQQPYGYTF. The CDR3 DNA is TGTGCCAGCAGGCAGCAGCCCTATGGCTACACCTTC.

The rearrangement joins TRBV18 to TRBJ2-2, with TRBD1 matching 12 bases. Germline V CDR1 and CDR2: KGHSH, LQKENI. V was clipped by 6 bases and J by 4 bases; unmatched bases: 6. This CDR3 has 16 amino acids. CDR3 sequence (DNA): TGTGCCAGCTCGGAAGGGACAGGGGGCTCCACCGGGGAGCTGTTTTTT. Translating it yields CASSEGTGGSTGELFF.

The chain recombines TRBV28 with TRBJ2-7, with 16 bases matching TRBD2. The germline V gene encodes CDR1 MDHEN and CDR2 SYDVKM. The CDR3 length is 20 residues. Germline trimming cut 6 bases from V and 2 bases from J; bases unmatched to any gene: 16. CDR3 protein: CASSHLGRGLAGGHAYEQYF. CDR3 bases: TGTGCCAGCAGCCATCTTGGGCGGGGACTAGCGGGAGGGCACGCCTACGAGCAGTACTTC.

In its sample, this clone was seen once. The J gene is TRBJ2-1, the V gene TRBV6-1; TRBD2 matches at 10 bases. V dropped 1 base and J dropped 4; count of bases not matched to a gene: 7. CDR3 length equals 17 residues. The germline gives CDR1 MNHNS, CDR2 SASEGT. The CDR3 loop is CASSEGGGTSVYNEQFF. CDR3 bases: TGTGCCAGCAGTGAAGGTGGCGGGACTAGCGTATACAATGAGCAGTTCTTC.

This clone was counted once. The V and J genes are TRBV18 and TRBJ1-6; D is undetermined. This CDR3 has 14 amino acids. V dropped 3 bases and J dropped 14 bases, with 17 bases sitting between them. Germline CDR1 KGHSH, CDR2 LQKENI. CDR3 residues: CASSPNSVQAALHF. CDR3 in DNA: TGTGCCAGCTCACCCAACTCCGTCCAGGCGGCCCTCCACTTT.

The V and J genes are TRBV27 and TRBJ2-1; D assignment may be TRBD1 or TRBD2 (5 bases each). Germline-derived CDR1 and CDR2 are MNHEY and SMNVEV (reference sequence). The V end was cut by 3 bases, the J end by 10 bases, with 10 bases between. The CDR3 has 12 residues. CDR3: CASSFRGAEQFF. The DNA of the CDR3 is TGTGCCAGCAGTTTTCGAGGGGCGGAGCAGTTCTTC.

The chain employs TRBV28 and TRBJ1-2; tentatively, D is TRBD1 (6 bases). The V and J ends lost 6 bases and 7 bases respectively, with 24 bases between them. This CDR3 contains 16 residues. Germline assignment: CDR1 MDHEN and CDR2 SYDVKM. In DNA, the CDR3 is TGTGCCAGCAGGCCGCAGGGCAGGGGATATCGGGCTGGCTACACCTTC. Amino acid sequence: CASRPQGRGYRAGYTF.

The chain combines TRBV6-5 with TRBJ1-5; D possibly corresponds to TRBD1 (5 bases). Trimming took 3 bases from V and 1 from J, leaving 13 bases between them. The CDR3 is 16 amino acids. The V gene's germline CDR1 is MNHEY and CDR2 SVGAGI. DNA for the CDR3: TGTGCCAGCAGTTATTCGGGGACGGGCAGCAATCAGCCCCAGCATTTT. It translates to CASSYSGTGSNQPQHF.

The chain is built from TRBV16 and TRBJ1-5, with a tentative D call TRBD1 (6 bases). Germline lookup yields CDR1 KGHSY and CDR2 FQNENV. The CDR3 is 16 residues long. V was trimmed by 5 bases and J by 2 bases, leaving 16 bases between them. The CDR3 loop reads CASSVSAGARNQPQHF. For the CDR3, the DNA is TGTGCCAGCAGCGTATCGGCAGGGGCCCGCAATCAGCCCCAGCATTTT. Based on the CDR3 plus reference TRBV16 and TRBJ1-5, the full variable domain is GEEVAQTPKHLVRGEGQKAKLYCAPIKGHSYVFWYQQVLKNEFKFLISFQNENVFDETGMPKERFSAKCLPNSPCSLEIQATKLEDSAVYFCASSVSAGARNQPQHFGDGTRLSIL.

This clone was picked up one time. The chain employs TRBV19 and TRBJ2-3; TRBD2 matches 13 bases. The CDR3 length is 18 residues. V shed 5 bases, J shed 4 bases, and the junction held 12 bases outside the gene matches. From germline, CDR1 is LNHDA and CDR2 SQIVND (reference sequence). The CDR3 is CASSPSHPGTSGADTQYF. In DNA, the CDR3 is TGTGCCAGTAGTCCTTCACACCCCGGGACTAGCGGGGCAGATACGCAGTATTTT. The full variable domain, in which reference TRBV19 and TRBJ2-3 provide the parts outside the CDR3, is DGGITQSPKYLFRKEGQNVTLSCEQNLNHDAMYWYRQDPGQGLRLIYYSQIVNDFQKGDIAEGYSVSREKKESFPLTVTSAQKNPTAFYLCASSPSHPGTSGADTQYFGPGTRLTVL.

The chain has TRBV27 and TRBJ1-2; D may be TRBD1 (5 bases). The V gene's germline CDR1 is MNHEY and CDR2 SMNVEV (reference sequence). V lost 6 bases to trimming and J lost 8 bases, with 13 bases between them. The CDR3 contains 12 residues. CDR3 in DNA: TGTGCCAGCAGCCCACTAGGGGCGGGCTACACCTTC. Translating it yields CASSPLGAGYTF.

Of note for this clone: This sample also contains other DNA sequences that code for the same CDR3. The chain is built from TRBV18 and TRBJ1-5, with D possibly being TRBD1 (5 bases). Germline V gene lookup returns CDR1 KGHSH and CDR2 LQKENI. The CDR3 extends over 14 amino acids. V gave up 2 bases and J gave up 1 base, with 6 bases separating them. The CDR3: CASSPGGSNQPQHF. In DNA form, the CDR3 reads TGTGCCAGCTCACCAGGGGGAAGCAATCAGCCCCAGCATTTT. Combining the CDR3 with reference TRBV18 and TRBJ1-5 gives the whole variable domain NAGVMQNPRHLVRRRGQEARLRCSPMKGHSHVYWYRQLPEEGLKFMVYLQKENIIDESGMPKERFSAEFPKEGPSILRIQQVVRGDSAAYFCASSPGGSNQPQHFGDGTRLSIL.

J is TRBJ1-3 and V is TRBV28; D uncertain. Trimming removed 6 bases from V and 2 bases from J, with 8 bases in between. Germline lookup yields CDR1 MDHEN and CDR2 SYDVKM. This CDR3 is 13 amino acids long. CDR3 residues: CASREIAGNTIYF. In DNA form, the CDR3 reads TGTGCCAGCAGGGAAATAGCTGGAAACACCATATATTTT.

This chain joins TRBV25-1 and TRBJ2-7; 7 nucleotides match TRBD1. The CDR3 runs to 12 residues. The V segment lost 11 bases and the J segment 6 bases; nucleotides outside the gene matches: 10. The V gene's germline CDR1 is MGHDK and CDR2 SYGVNS. CDR3 sequence: CASQGTVVEQYF. The CDR3, as DNA: TGTGCCTCACAGGGGACGGTAGTCGAGCAGTACTTC.

The chain combines TRBV5-1 with TRBJ2-2; D gene uncertain. The germline gives CDR1 SGHRS, CDR2 YFSETQ. There are 11 residues in the CDR3. The V end lost 1 base, the J end lost 10 bases, and 5 bases lay between the germline ends. For the CDR3, the DNA is TGCGCCAGCAGCTTGAACCTGGAGCTGTTTTTT. As protein: CASSLNLELFF.

Regarding this clone: Other DNA sequences in this sample translate to the same CDR3. The chain links TRBV11-2 to TRBJ2-1; D remains ambiguous. V shed 3 bases and J shed 5 bases, with 8 bases lying between them. Germline V gives CDR1 SGHAT, CDR2 FQNNGV. The CDR3 length is 13 residues. The CDR3 nucleotides are TGTGCCAGCAGCTTGGGGTTGAACAATGAGCAGTTCTTC. Residues: CASSLGLNNEQFF.

Concerning this clone: Additional DNA sequences in this sample encode the identical CDR3. The rearrangement joins TRBV5-4 to TRBJ2-7; D uncertain. Germline V gene lookup returns CDR1 SGHNT and CDR2 YYREEE (reference sequence). V was clipped by 4 bases and J by 2 bases, with 4 bases between them. This CDR3 is built from 11 residues. The CDR3 reads CASSTPYEQYF. CDR3 coding DNA: TGTGCCAGCAGCACCCCCTACGAGCAGTACTTC.